Below are 23 T cell receptor beta chains sequenced from a single sample in a study of CD8+CD57+ T cells in acquired aplastic anemia. The TCR beta profiling, which covered VDJ combination and CDR3 sequence, was carried out using genomic DNA as the template. TCRdb re-derived calls from the reads in MiXCR, one entry per CDR3 protein. The table has 250,000 or so distinct CDR3 sequences, 47% seen once. Patients selected for sequencing had displayed CD8+CD57+ cell expansion by flow cytometry. The specimen was sorted CD4+, CD8+, or CD8+CD57+ T cells (not recorded which) from PBMCs. The receptor source for this set is a human donor with aplastic anemia.

This clonotype has more than one count but fewer than ten. The rearrangement joins TRBV2 to TRBJ1-2, with D tentatively TRBD1 (6 bases). V lost 9 bases and J lost 7, with 24 bases in between. This CDR3 has 15 residues. CDR1 is SNHLY and CDR2 is FYNNEI in the germline V gene. In nucleotides, the CDR3 is TGTGCCAGTAATTCGGCGGGGGGGCCTAGTGGTGGCTACACCTTC. Protein: CASNSAGGPSGGYTF.

This clonotype was observed many times. This sequence joins TRBV6-7 and TRBJ2-7; 7 bases agree with TRBD1. TRBV6-7 is annotated as an ORF whose role is uncertain. The CDR3 is made up of 16 amino acids. The junction had 14 bases not matched to a gene; V was cut back by 4 bases and J by 5 bases. DNA for the CDR3: TGTGCCAGCAGTTTCCAAACACCGACAGGGATCAACGAGCAGTACTTC. Translating it yields CASSFQTPTGINEQYF.

Turning to this clonotype: No conserved phenylalanine or tryptophan ends this CDR3, so it is likely a read error. The rearrangement uses TRBV6-4 and TRBJ2-1, with 8 bases lining up with TRBD2. V lost 6 bases, J lost 6 bases, and 10 bases stayed unmatched. The CDR3 runs to 15 residues. CDR1 MRHNA and CDR2 SNTAGT come from the germline V gene. CDR3 region: CASSRTSRPGNEQFS. CDR3 sequence (DNA): TGTGCCAGCAGCAGGACTAGCAGGCCCGGCAATGAGCAGTTCTCC.

This clonotype was seen just once. The chain employs TRBV5-1 and TRBJ1-5; tentative D call: TRBD1 (6 bases). This CDR3 is built from 17 residues. The germline V gene encodes CDR1 SGHRS and CDR2 YFSETQ. The V and J ends lost 1 base and 1 base respectively, with 15 bases between them. CDR3 in amino acids: CASSLQQGSYSNQPQHF. CDR3 DNA: TGCGCCAGCAGCTTGCAACAGGGTTCCTACAGCAATCAGCCCCAGCATTTT.

V is TRBV24-1 and J is TRBJ2-7; 8 bases match TRBD2. The V gene end was trimmed by 1 base and the J gene end by 1 base; junction bases not matched to a gene: 23. The CDR3 sequence is 22 residues long. Looked up from germline, CDR1 is KGHDR and CDR2 is SFDVKD. This CDR3 reads CATSDFRGQSLLRGETSYEQYF. CDR3 DNA sequence: TGTGCCACCAGTGATTTCCGTGGCCAGTCCCTTTTGCGGGGGGAGACATCCTACGAGCAGTACTTC.

The chain couples TRBV30 to TRBJ1-1, with no clear D. The ends were cut back, 1 base at V and 3 bases at J, with 9 bases in the middle. This CDR3 is built from 13 residues. The germline V gene encodes CDR1 GTSNPN and CDR2 SVGIG (reference sequence). CDR3 in amino acids: CAWSGGMDTEAFF. DNA for the CDR3: TGTGCCTGGAGTGGAGGGATGGACACTGAAGCTTTCTTT. The whole variable domain, filled in from reference TRBV30 and TRBJ1-1, reads SQTIHQWPATLVQPVGSPLSLECTVEGTSNPNLYWYRQAAGRGLQLLFYSVGIGQISSEVPQNLSASRPQDRQFILSSKKLLLSDSGFYLCAWSGGMDTEAFFGQGTRLTVV.

The J gene is TRBJ2-1, the V gene TRBV15; a weak D match, TRBD1 (6 bases). Germline V gene data show CDR1 as LNHNV and CDR2 as YYDKDF (reference sequence). This CDR3 contains 16 residues. The V and J ends lost 0 bases and 7 bases respectively, with 16 bases between them. CDR3 in amino acids: CATSRDVGTTGNEQFF. As DNA, the CDR3 is TGTGCCACCAGCAGAGATGTTGGAACGACAGGAAATGAGCAGTTCTTC.

CDR3 DNA sequence: TGTGCCAGCAGCTTAGGAGGGACAGGGGGTAACAATGAGCAGTTCTTC. Translation gives CASSLGGTGGNNEQFF. The chain links TRBV7-2 to TRBJ2-1; 11 positions match TRBD1. The CDR3 is 16 amino acids. J lost 5 bases, V lost 1 base, and 4 bases had no gene match. Germline CDR1 reads SGHTA; CDR2 reads FQGNSA.

This clonotype was found many times. V and J are TRBV5-1 and TRBJ2-3, with 8 bases fitting TRBD2. Germline lookup yields CDR1 SGHRS and CDR2 YFSETQ. The CDR3 length is 17 residues. Trimming at V came to 4 bases and at J to 1 base, leaving 11 bases not matched to a gene. Here the CDR3 DNA reads TGCGCCAGCAGCCTACCGGAAGCGACTAGCGGCACAGATACGCAGTATTTT. It specifies CASSLPEATSGTDTQYF. The full variable domain, rest sourced from reference TRBV5-1 and TRBJ2-3, is KAGVTQTPRYLIKTRGQQVTLSCSPISGHRSVSWYQQTPGQGLQFLFEYFSETQRNKGNFPGRFSGRQFSNSRSEMNVSTLELGDSALYLCASSLPEATSGTDTQYFGPGTRLTVL.

This clonotype has only a few counts. The genes are TRBV3-1 and TRBJ2-7; 9 nucleotides align to TRBD1. Germline assignment: CDR1 LGHDT and CDR2 YNNKEL (reference sequence). The V gene end was trimmed by 3 bases and the J gene end by 3 bases; junction bases not matched to a gene: 9. The CDR3 spans 16 residues. The CDR3 loop reads CASSQYSGTGFYEQYF. The CDR3 coding sequence is TGTGCCAGCAGCCAGTACTCCGGGACAGGGTTCTACGAGCAGTACTTC.

This clonotype was recorded at least ten times. The V gene is TRBV6-6, the J gene TRBJ2-1; 7 bases map to TRBD1. Germline V gene sequence: CDR1 MNHNY, CDR2 SVGAGI (reference sequence). The CDR3 is 13 residues long. V was pared by 7 bases and J by 9 bases, with 9 bases of the junction left unmatched. The CDR3 DNA reads as TGTGCCAGCACTCTAAGGGGGCACTCTGAGCAGTTCTTC. Amino acids: CASTLRGHSEQFF.

V is TRBV10-3 and J is TRBJ1-2, with a weak D call TRBD1 (6 bases). Germline CDR1 reads ENHRY; CDR2 reads SYGVKD. The CDR3 extends over 15 amino acids. Trimming took off 1 base at V and 6 bases at J, with 15 bases between the two ends. CDR3 nucleotide sequence: TGTGCCATCAGTGAGTGGGTAGGGGGAGAGGATGGCTACACCTTC. Amino acids: CAISEWVGGEDGYTF.

The J gene is TRBJ2-1, the V gene TRBV7-2; the match to TRBD1 covers 9 bases. CDR1 and CDR2 from the germline V gene are SGHTA and FQGNSA. V was clipped by 5 bases and J by 9 bases; unmatched bases: 14. CDR3 length: 16 residues. The CDR3 spells CASSRRGGQGQSEQFF. The DNA for the CDR3 is TGTGCCAGCAGCCGGAGGGGGGGACAGGGACAGAGTGAGCAGTTCTTC. Supplemented by reference TRBV7-2 and TRBJ2-1, the full variable domain reads GAGVSQSPSNKVTEKGKDVELRCDPISGHTALYWYRQSLGQGLEFLIYFQGNSAPDKSGLPSDRFSAERTGGSVSTLTIQRTQQEDSAVYLCASSRRGGQGQSEQFFGPGTRLTVL.

The CDR3 protein is CASSLVRFDGYTF. CDR3 coding DNA: TGTGCCAGCAGCTTAGTTCGATTTGATGGCTACACCTTC. V gene TRBV7-2 combines with J gene TRBJ1-2; D remains unclear. Germline V gene lookup returns CDR1 SGHTA and CDR2 FQGNSA. The CDR3 consists of 13 residues. The V gene lost 1 base and the J gene lost 6 bases, with 9 bases spanning the gap.

The chain carries TRBV30 and TRBJ1-1; D perhaps matches TRBD1 (5 bases). Germline CDR1 GTSNPN, CDR2 SVGIG (reference sequence). The CDR3 has 14 amino acids. V was cut by 4 bases and J by 3 bases, with 15 bases left in between. As DNA, the CDR3 is TGTGCCTGGATGGGGCGCCGAGGAGACACTGAAGCTTTCTTT. Translating it yields CAWMGRRGDTEAFF.

This clonotype has ten or more counts. The V gene is TRBV20-1, the J gene TRBJ1-1; D gene uncertain. This CDR3 spans 14 amino acids. V shed 6 bases and J shed 0 bases, with 14 bases lying between them. Germline lookup yields CDR1 DFQATT and CDR2 SNEGSKA (reference sequence). CDR3 in amino acids: CSALVAGLNTEAFF. CDR3 in DNA: TGCAGTGCCCTCGTGGCGGGGTTGAACACTGAAGCTTTCTTT.

The rearrangement links TRBV6-1 to TRBJ1-5; D not certain. The CDR3 is made up of 15 amino acids. Between the trimmed V and J ends, which lost 4 bases and 6 bases, there was a span of 16 bases. Germline V lookup: CDR1 MNHNS, CDR2 SASEGT. The CDR3 DNA reads TGTGCCAGCAGTGGGACGACATCACCAGGTCAGCCCCAGCATTTT. As protein: CASSGTTSPGQPQHF.

This clonotype was observed many times. V gene TRBV4-1 combines with J gene TRBJ2-7, with 8 bases matching TRBD1. CDR3 size: 14 residues. The germline V gene encodes CDR1 MGHRA and CDR2 YSYEKL. V lost 0 bases and J lost 4; bases outside the gene matches: 2. CDR3 DNA: TGCGCCAGCAGCCAAGAACGACAGGGGTACGAGCAGTACTTC. Its translation is CASSQERQGYEQYF.

The rearrangement links TRBV25-1 to TRBJ2-7, with 9 bases fitting TRBD2. Germline CDR1 reads MGHDK; CDR2 reads SYGVNS. The CDR3 is 15 amino acids. V lost 0 bases and J lost 7; bases outside the gene matches: 7. Written as DNA, the CDR3 is TGTGCCAGCAGTGAATATTTTGCGGGGGGGAGGGAGCAGTACTTC. Its translation: CASSEYFAGGREQYF.

The chain links TRBV9 to TRBJ2-1; D is unresolved. Germline CDR1 and CDR2: SGDLS and YYNGEE. V was pared by 4 bases and J by 4 bases, with 18 bases between. The CDR3 is 16 residues long. CDR3 in amino acids: CASSQGRAHGYNEQFF. CDR3 sequence (DNA): TGTGCCAGCAGCCAAGGTCGCGCGCACGGATACAATGAGCAGTTCTTC.

Concerning this clonotype itself: At one end, the junction sequence differs from germline, possibly due to a read error. This chain connects TRBV6-5 to TRBJ2-2; D is possibly TRBD2 (5 bases). The CDR3 covers 14 residues. In germline, CDR1 is MNHEY, CDR2 SVGAGI. The DNA of the CDR3 is TGTGCCAGCAGTTACGGGAGATACACCGGGGAGCTGTCTTTT. Amino acid sequence: CASSYGRYTGELSF.

This chain links TRBV7-9 with TRBJ2-1, with D maybe TRBD2 (7 bases). Looked up from germline, CDR1 is SEHNR and CDR2 is FQNEAQ (reference sequence). Trimming took off 0 bases at V and 8 bases at J, with 11 bases between the two ends. The length of the CDR3 is 14 residues. As DNA, the CDR3 is TGTGCCAGCAGCTTAGCGGGGGGGGCCGATGAGCAGTTCTTC. Protein: CASSLAGGADEQFF.

The genes are TRBV5-1 and TRBJ2-3, with D possibly TRBD1 on 5 matching bases. V was trimmed by 4 bases and J by 8 bases, leaving 17 bases between them. The CDR3 totals 14 residues. The V gene's germline CDR1 is SGHRS and CDR2 YFSETQ. The DNA of the CDR3 is TGCGCCAGCAGCGCCCAGGGTGCCCCGGGTACGCAGTATTTT. Translation gives CASSAQGAPGTQYF. The full variable domain, rest sourced from reference TRBV5-1 and TRBJ2-3, is KAGVTQTPRYLIKTRGQQVTLSCSPISGHRSVSWYQQTPGQGLQFLFEYFSETQRNKGNFPGRFSGRQFSNSRSEMNVSTLELGDSALYLCASSAQGAPGTQYFGPGTRLTVL.